These 8 T cell receptor beta chains came from one sample sequenced in a study of blood T cell repertoires in COVID-19. Sequencing was performed with immunoSEQ multiplex PCR; in TCRdb, only in-frame clones are kept and a portion is missing. This table holds around 100,000 clones, roughly 90% found once. Specimen: peripheral blood. Every receptor here comes from a human donor in a cohort sampled during active COVID-19.

The CDR3 is CASSQSRGHPNTEAFF. The CDR3 DNA is TGTGCCAGCAGCCAGAGTCGGGGACATCCGAACACTGAAGCTTTCTTT. This chain joins TRBV4-2 and TRBJ1-1; TRBD1 might be the D (6 bases). The CDR3 is 16 amino acids. V lost 3 bases, J lost 1 base, and 15 bases lay in between. Germline CDR1 is LGHNA and CDR2 is YNFKEQ.

The chain carries TRBV4-1 and TRBJ1-4, with 8 bases matching TRBD1. The CDR3 is 20 residues long. The germline V gene has CDR1 MGHRA and CDR2 YSYEKL. J was trimmed by 3 bases and V by 2 bases; bases with no gene match: 17. CDR3 residues: CASSQPWTGQGAKANEKLFF. The DNA of the CDR3 is TGCGCCAGCAGCCAACCTTGGACGGGGCAGGGGGCGAAGGCTAATGAAAAACTGTTTTTT.

CDR3 amino acids: CASSLPLESSYNEQFF. The CDR3 bases are TGCGCCAGCAGCTTGCCACTGGAGAGCTCCTACAATGAGCAGTTCTTC. The rearrangement joins TRBV5-1 to TRBJ2-1, with D unresolved. V was clipped by 1 base and J by 0 bases, with 11 bases between them. The CDR3 contains 16 residues. Germline V gene sequence: CDR1 SGHRS, CDR2 YFSETQ.

The gene calls are TRBV6-1 and TRBJ2-3; 7 bases agree with TRBD1. The CDR3 has 17 amino acids. With V trimmed by 0 bases and J by 4 bases, 10 bases remained unmatched. Per germline, CDR1 MNHNS and CDR2 SASEGT. CDR3 region: CASSEARAQGVSDTQYF. The CDR3 DNA follows: TGTGCCAGCAGTGAAGCTCGGGCGCAGGGGGTATCAGATACGCAGTATTTT.

The V and J genes are TRBV9 and TRBJ2-3; D is uncertain. The ends were cut back, 0 bases at V and 3 bases at J, with 11 bases in the middle. CDR3 size: 15 residues. Looked up from germline, CDR1 is SGDLS and CDR2 is YYNGEE. CDR3 residues: CASSVGVVRTDTQYF. CDR3 nucleotides: TGTGCCAGCAGCGTAGGAGTGGTTAGAACAGATACGCAGTATTTT. The whole variable domain, filled in from reference TRBV9 and TRBJ2-3, reads DSGVTQTPKHLITATGQRVTLRCSPRSGDLSVYWYQQSLDQGLQFLIQYYNGEERAKGNILERFSAQQFPDLHSELNLSSLELGDSALYFCASSVGVVRTDTQYFGPGTRLTVL.

The chain couples TRBV12-5 to TRBJ1-2, with TRBD1 identical over 12 bases. The CDR3 length is 24 residues. Germline CDR1 is LGHNT and CDR2 is FRNRAP. The junction had 33 bases not matched to a gene; V was cut back by 2 bases and J by 8 bases. CDR3 sequence reads: CASGLSAGPSCNIVGTGGQEGYTF. The CDR3 nucleotides are TGTGCTAGTGGTTTGAGCGCAGGTCCTAGCTGTAACATTGTGGGGACAGGGGGCCAGGAGGGCTACACCTTC.

This clone turned up a few times. This same CDR3 is encoded by further DNA sequences in the sample. The V gene is TRBV6-5, the J gene TRBJ1-2; the D is unclear. Germline CDR1 reads MNHEY; CDR2 reads SVGAGI. The CDR3 is 13 amino acids. The V and J ends lost 0 bases and 2 bases respectively, with 4 bases between them. CDR3 nucleotides: TGTGCCAGCAGTTACTCGTTAAACTATGGCTACACCTTC. Encoded protein: CASSYSLNYGYTF.

The sample holds one count of this clone. V gene TRBV19 combines with J gene TRBJ2-3, with unresolved D. The V gene's germline CDR1 is LNHDA and CDR2 SQIVND (reference sequence). V lost 3 bases, J lost 4 bases, and 5 bases lay in between. The CDR3 consists of 12 residues. The CDR3 DNA sequence: TGTGCCAGTAGTATGTTAGCAGATACGCAGTATTTT. Translation gives CASSMLADTQYF.